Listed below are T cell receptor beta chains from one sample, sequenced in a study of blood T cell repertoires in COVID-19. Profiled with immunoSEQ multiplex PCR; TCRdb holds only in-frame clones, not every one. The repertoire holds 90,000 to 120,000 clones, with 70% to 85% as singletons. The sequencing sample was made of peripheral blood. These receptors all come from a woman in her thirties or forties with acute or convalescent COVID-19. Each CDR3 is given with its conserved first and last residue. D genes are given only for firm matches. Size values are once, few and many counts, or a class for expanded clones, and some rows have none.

CDR3 protein: CASSQRQGWDTEAFF
CDR3 DNA: TGTGCCAGCAGCCAACGACAGGGGTGGGACACTGAAGCTTTCTTT
J gene: TRBJ1-1
V gene: TRBV7-2
D gene: TRBD1
clone size: NA

CDR3 protein: CASSLGGLREQFF
CDR3 DNA: TGCGCCAGCAGCTTGGGAGGGCTGCGTGAGCAGTTCTTC
J gene: TRBJ2-1
V gene: TRBV5-1
D gene: NA
clone size: NA

CDR3 protein: CASSLYLGGDTEAFF
CDR3 DNA: TGTGCCAGCAGCTTATACCTGGGGGGGGACACTGAAGCTTTCTTT
J gene: TRBJ1-1
V gene: TRBV11-1
D gene: NA
clone size: once

CDR3 protein: CASSSSDNYEQYF
CDR3 DNA: TGCGCCAGCAGCTCGAGTGACAACTACGAGCAGTACTTC
J gene: TRBJ2-7
V gene: TRBV5-1
D gene: NA
clone size: NA

CDR3 protein: CSVGLLGGGYTF
CDR3 DNA: TGCAGCGTTGGGTTACTAGGTGGGGGCTACACCTTC
J gene: TRBJ1-2
V gene: TRBV29-1
D gene: NA
clone size: few

CDR3 protein: CAWSVAGTGGSYEQYF
CDR3 DNA: TGTGCCTGGAGTGTAGCCGGGACAGGGGGTTCCTACGAGCAGTACTTC
J gene: TRBJ2-7
V gene: TRBV30
D gene: TRBD1
clone size: NA

CDR3 protein: CASSMLARGETQYF
CDR3 DNA: TGTGCCAGCAGCATGTTGGCCAGGGGCGAGACCCAGTACTTC
J gene: TRBJ2-5
V gene: TRBV7-2
D gene: NA
clone size: NA

CDR3 protein: CASSPAASTDTQYF
CDR3 DNA: TGTGCCAGCAGCCCGGCGGCTAGCACAGATACGCAGTATTTT
J gene: TRBJ2-3
V gene: TRBV7-9
D gene: NA
clone size: once

CDR3 protein: CASSYGGRGTYEQYF
CDR3 DNA: TGTGCCAGCAGTTACGGGGGCCGGGGAACCTACGAGCAGTACTTC
J gene: TRBJ2-7
V gene: TRBV6-6
D gene: NA
clone size: few

CDR3 protein: CSASARLSGANVLTF
CDR3 DNA: TGCAGTGCTAGTGCCAGATTATCTGGGGCCAACGTCCTGACTTTC
J gene: TRBJ2-6
V gene: TRBV20-1
D gene: NA
clone size: NA

CDR3 protein: CASSQSGAAAFF
CDR3 DNA: TGTGCCAGCAGCCAATCCGGAGCGGCGGCTTTCTTT
J gene: TRBJ1-1
V gene: TRBV4-2
D gene: NA
clone size: NA

CDR3 protein: CASSPQRSGTEAFF
CDR3 DNA: TGTGCCAGCTCACCTCAAAGGTCGGGCACTGAAGCTTTCTTT
J gene: TRBJ1-1
V gene: TRBV18
D gene: NA
clone size: few

CDR3 protein: CASSNPHRASSYEQYF
CDR3 DNA: TGTGCCAGCAGTAACCCCCACAGGGCAAGCTCCTACGAGCAGTACTTC
J gene: TRBJ2-7
V gene: TRBV2
D gene: NA
clone size: few

CDR3 protein: CASRLTGPGYF
CDR3 DNA: TGTGCCAGCAGATTGACAGGCCCGGGGTACTTC
J gene: TRBJ2-7
V gene: TRBV6-5
D gene: NA
clone size: NA

CDR3 protein: CASRWEGNSPLHF
CDR3 DNA: TGTGCCAGCAGGTGGGAGGGAAATTCACCCCTCCACTTT
J gene: TRBJ1-6
V gene: TRBV2
D gene: NA
clone size: NA

CDR3 protein: CASSVSGASTDTQYF
CDR3 DNA: TGTGCCAGCAGCGTAAGCGGGGCTAGCACAGATACGCAGTATTTT
J gene: TRBJ2-3
V gene: TRBV9
D gene: TRBD2
clone size: NA

CDR3 protein: CASSLDSGGAYEQYF
CDR3 DNA: TGTGCCAGCAGCTTAGATAGCGGGGGGGCTTACGAGCAGTACTTC
J gene: TRBJ2-7
V gene: TRBV7-2
D gene: TRBD2
clone size: NA

CDR3 protein: CASSSRPSGNTEAFF
CDR3 DNA: TGTGCCAGCAGCTCCCGTCCCTCAGGGAACACTGAAGCTTTCTTT
J gene: TRBJ1-1
V gene: TRBV11-2
D gene: NA
clone size: NA

CDR3 protein: CASRFNRGRGYTF
CDR3 DNA: TGTGCCAGCAGGTTCAACAGGGGAAGAGGATACACCTTC
J gene: TRBJ1-2
V gene: TRBV3-1/TRBV3-2
D gene: TRBD1
clone size: NA

CDR3 protein: CSASMLEKYNEQFF
CDR3 DNA: TGCAGTGCTAGTATGCTAGAGAAATACAATGAGCAGTTCTTC
J gene: TRBJ2-1
V gene: TRBV20-1
D gene: NA
clone size: NA

CDR3 protein: CASSLDSGGMEKLFF
CDR3 DNA: TGTGCCAGCAGCTTAGATTCGGGAGGAATGGAAAAACTGTTTTTT
J gene: TRBJ1-4
V gene: TRBV7-9
D gene: NA
clone size: few

CDR3 protein: CASSLGYLRRGLDNQPQHF
CDR3 DNA: TGTGCCAGCAGTTTGGGGTATTTGAGGAGGGGGCTAGACAATCAGCCCCAGCATTTT
J gene: TRBJ1-5
V gene: TRBV28
D gene: TRBD1
clone size: few

CDR3 protein: CASSRTTGGYGTDTQYF
CDR3 DNA: TGTGCCAGCAGCCGCACTACAGGGGGATACGGCACAGATACGCAGTATTTT
J gene: TRBJ2-3
V gene: TRBV28
D gene: TRBD1
clone size: NA

CDR3 protein: CASSPRTASVYEQYF
CDR3 DNA: TGTGCCAGCTCACCGAGGACAGCCTCTGTCTACGAGCAGTACTTC
J gene: TRBJ2-7
V gene: TRBV18
D gene: NA
clone size: NA

CDR3 protein: CASSPGQNYEQYF
CDR3 DNA: TGTGCCAGCAGCCCAGGACAGAACTACGAGCAGTACTTC
J gene: TRBJ2-7
V gene: TRBV12-3/TRBV12-4
D gene: NA
clone size: few

CDR3 protein: CASSLVSGGSGEQYF
CDR3 DNA: TGTGCCAGCAGTTTAGTAAGCGGGGGGTCAGGCGAGCAGTACTTC
J gene: TRBJ2-7
V gene: TRBV28
D gene: TRBD2
clone size: NA

CDR3 protein: CASSAVWLLNTGELFF
CDR3 DNA: TGTGCCAGCTCCGCGGTGTGGCTCTTGAACACCGGGGAGCTGTTTTTT
J gene: TRBJ2-2
V gene: TRBV18
D gene: NA
clone size: NA